This is a list of T cell receptor beta chains from one sample in a study of blood T cell repertoires in COVID-19. Sequenced by immunoSEQ multiplex PCR; TCRdb stores in-frame clones only, minus some. The sample records 130,000 to 150,000 clones, under 80% being singletons. What was sequenced was peripheral blood. These receptors came from an elderly man with acute or convalescent COVID-19. Each CDR3 is given with its conserved first and last residue. Each record gives: clone size, D gene, J gene, V gene, CDR3 DNA, CDR3 protein. D genes are given only for firm matches. The size entry is marked missing in some rows and otherwise reads once, few, many or a size class.

many NA TRBJ1-1 TRBV5-1 TGCGCCAGCGGCATACAGCAGAACACTGAAGCTTTCTTT CASGIQQNTEAFF
NA NA TRBJ2-4 TRBV3-1/TRBV3-2 TGTGCCAGCAGTCAAACAGATTCCATTCAGTACTTC CASSQTDSIQYF
NA NA TRBJ1-6 TRBV20-1 TGCAGTGCTACCCAAATTATAGCCCTCCACTTT CSATQIIALHF
NA TRBD1 TRBJ1-4 TRBV7-2 TGTGCCAGCAGTCAAGGACAGGCTAATGAAAAACTGTTTTTT CASSQGQANEKLFF
NA TRBD1 TRBJ2-6 TRBV18 TGTGCCAGCTCCCAGGGGCAGGGGGCTGCTGGGGCCAACGTCCTGACTTTC CASSQGQGAAGANVLTF
once TRBD1 TRBJ2-7 TRBV10-3 TGTGCCATCAGTGAAACCGGACAGGGTGGGGACTACGAGCAGTACTTC CAISETGQGGDYEQYF
NA NA TRBJ1-5 TRBV19 TGTGCCAGTACCCCTGGACTCTACGAGGACCTTAGCAATCAGCCCCAGCATTTT CASTPGLYEDLSNQPQHF
NA NA TRBJ2-7 TRBV28 TGTGCCAGCAGTTTCGAGAGCTACGAGCAGTACTTC CASSFESYEQYF
few TRBD2 TRBJ2-3 TRBV20-1 TGCAGTGCTAGTTTGCGGGGGGGCGGAGATACGCAGTATTTT CSASLRGGGDTQYF
NA NA TRBJ1-4 TRBV3-1/TRBV3-2 TGTGCCAGCAGCCCCGGGGGGGGCTATGAAAAACTGTTTTTT CASSPGGGYEKLFF
once TRBD2 TRBJ2-7 TRBV10-1 TGCGCCCAAAGCCTATGGGACGCGGGGGGCGAGCAGTACTTC CAQSLWDAGGEQYF
NA NA TRBJ2-3 TRBV7-3 TGTGCCAGCAGCTCCCCCGGAGGAAGGTCTCGAACAGATACGCAGTATTTT CASSSPGGRSRTDTQYF
few NA TRBJ2-7 TRBV4-1 TGCGCCAGCAGCCAAGATTGGATTGAGGGTCCCTACGAGCAGTACTTC CASSQDWIEGPYEQYF
NA NA TRBJ1-5 TRBV27 TGTGCCAGCAGTTTATCGGGGCAGGGCGTCCGGAGCAATCAGCCCCAGCATTTT CASSLSGQGVRSNQPQHF
NA TRBD1 TRBJ2-7 TRBV6-5 TGTGCCAGCAGCCGTCCCGGGACAGGGACCGAGCAGTACTTC CASSRPGTGTEQYF
NA TRBD1 TRBJ2-3 TRBV7-2 TGTGCCAGCAGCCGGGACAGGGAGGGAGATACGCAGTATTTT CASSRDREGDTQYF
NA TRBD1 TRBJ2-2 TRBV12-5 TGTGCTAGTGGCCAGATTCTGGGGACAGGGCGCACCGGGGAGCTGTTTTTT CASGQILGTGRTGELFF
NA NA TRBJ1-6 TRBV2 TGTGCCAGCAGTGTTACTAGCTCCTATAATTCACCCCTCCACTTT CASSVTSSYNSPLHF
NA TRBD2 TRBJ2-1 TRBV7-9 TGTGCCAGCAGCTTAGGGACTAGCGGGGGGGCCGTTAATGAGCAGTTCTTC CASSLGTSGGAVNEQFF
NA NA TRBJ1-1 TRBV7-9 TGTGCCAGCAGCTTAGCGGGGGCTTACACTGAAGCTTTCTTT CASSLAGAYTEAFF
NA NA TRBJ2-4 TRBV6-4 TGTGCCAGCAGGGTCAGGTGGGGCCCCGTAGCCAAAAACATTCAGTACTTC CASRVRWGPVAKNIQYF
many TRBD1 TRBJ1-6 TRBV19 TGTGCCAGTAGTGAGGACAGGGGTAATTCACCCCTCCACTTT CASSEDRGNSPLHF
NA TRBD1 TRBJ2-7 TRBV5-1 TGCGCCAGCAGCACCGGGACAGCGAGCTACGAGCAGTACTTC CASSTGTASYEQYF
few TRBD1 TRBJ2-3 TRBV5-1 TGCGCCAGCAGCCCGGGACAGATCACAGATACGCAGTATTTT CASSPGQITDTQYF
NA TRBD1 TRBJ1-1 TRBV19 TGTGCCAGTAGTGGCGGGACAGGGGGGCCTGAAGCTTTCTTT CASSGGTGGPEAFF
NA TRBD1 TRBJ2-5 TRBV10-1 TGCGCCAGCAGGAGGACAGGCCAAGAGACCCAGTACTTC CASRRTGQETQYF
NA TRBD1 TRBJ1-6 TRBV19 TGTGCCAGTAGTACCGGGACAGGGGGTTCACCCCTCCACTTT CASSTGTGGSPLHF
NA NA TRBJ1-3 TRBV14 TGTGCCAGCAGCCATATTTCAGGGCCTGGAAACACCATATATTTT CASSHISGPGNTIYF
few TRBD1 TRBJ2-7 TRBV7-2 TGTGCCAGCAGCTGGACAGGGGGCAAATACGAGCAGTACTTC CASSWTGGKYEQYF
NA NA TRBJ1-1 TRBV28 TGTGCCAGCACCCTCGGGTGGACTGAAGCTTTCTTT CASTLGWTEAFF
NA NA TRBJ1-1 TRBV7-2 TGTGCCAGCAGCTTACGGCCAGGGGCCTTGAACACTGAAGCTTTCTTT CASSLRPGALNTEAFF
NA NA TRBJ1-4 TRBV5-1 TGCGCCAGCAGCTCCAGGGGCCGGGGAAACGAAAAACTGTTTTTT CASSSRGRGNEKLFF
NA TRBD1 TRBJ1-6 TRBV19 TGTGCCAGTACCCCGGGACAGGAGCCATATTCACCCCTCCACTTT CASTPGQEPYSPLHF
NA NA TRBJ2-3 TRBV5-4 TGTGCCAGCAGCTTGGATAGCTCCACAGATACGCAGTATTTT CASSLDSSTDTQYF
NA TRBD1 TRBJ1-6 TRBV5-8 TGTGCCAGCAGCCTTCGAGGGGGCCTCTCCTATAATTCACCCCTCCACTTT CASSLRGGLSYNSPLHF
NA NA TRBJ2-2 TRBV19 TGTGCCACCAGTGGAGTGACAGTTTACACCGGGGAGCTGTTTTTT CATSGVTVYTGELFF
few NA TRBJ1-1 TRBV11-2 TGTGCCAGCAGCAGCTTACAGGGTAGAGGCACTGAAGCTTTCTTT CASSSLQGRGTEAFF
NA NA TRBJ1-1 TRBV7-2 TGTGCCAGCAGCTCTGTCCGCCCACCATCAGGGTTCACTGAAGCTTTCTTT CASSSVRPPSGFTEAFF
NA NA TRBJ2-6 TRBV11-2 TGTGCCAGCAGCGCGTTGCTGGGGAGGCGGGCTGGGGCCAACGTCCTGACTTTC CASSALLGRRAGANVLTF
few NA TRBJ2-7 TRBV5-1 TGCGCCAGCAGCTTGGGGTTAGCGGTGAAATCCTACGAGCAGTACTTC CASSLGLAVKSYEQYF
NA TRBD1 TRBJ1-6 TRBV2 TGTGCCACCTCCGACAGGGGTAATTCACCCCTCCACTTT CATSDRGNSPLHF
NA TRBD1 TRBJ1-1 TRBV15 TGTGCCACCAGCAGGGCGGGACAGGTAATTAGTAGCACTGAAGCTTTCTTT CATSRAGQVISSTEAFF
NA NA TRBJ1-1 TRBV18 TGTGCCAGCTCACCGTCAACGGGGGGATGGAACACTGAAGCTTTCTTT CASSPSTGGWNTEAFF
few TRBD1 TRBJ1-3 TRBV18 TGTGCCAGCTCCCTGGGGACAGTCGGAAACACCATATATTTT CASSLGTVGNTIYF